The present T cell receptor beta chain was sequenced within a study of blood T cell repertoires in COVID-19. Study as a whole: The samples span acute and convalescent COVID-19 from the United States, Italy and Spain. T cells, B-cell-depleted T cells, or PBMCs supplied cDNA or gDNA.

Deletions cut 0 bases from V and 1 base from J, with 9 bases between. Germline loops: CDR1 GTSNPN, CDR2 SVGIG (reference sequence). CDR3 size: 14 residues. As handled by the study authors: From reference gene primer amplification, estimates of nucleated cell counts were derived. Generated by immunoSEQ multiplex PCR, the TCRdb table keeps only in-frame clones and is missing some. V, J and clone size were drawn from that table, and D and trimming were deduced from the DNA. Among 200,000 to 250,000 clones listed, under 90% were seen once. The sequenced sample was peripheral blood. The receptor's source is a woman aged 80 or older with active or convalescent COVID-19. The chain uses TRBV30 and TRBJ1-1; unclear D gene. DNA for the CDR3: TGTGCCTGGAGTGTCCCACAACGGAACACTGAAGCTTTCTTT. As protein: CAWSVPQRNTEAFF.